These T cell receptor beta chains were read from a single sample in a study of blood T cells in healthy people across ages. TCRdb passed the 5' RACE reads through MiXCR, listing each CDR3 protein once. The sample has some 710,000 distinct CDR3 sequences; about 45% are singletons. The sequenced sample consisted of blood. Receptors originate from a man of 80 years or more in good health. The CDR3 runs from the conserved cysteine through the conserved F or W. Each record gives: CDR3 length, D gene, V gene, clone size, J gene, CDR3 DNA, CDR3 protein. The D gene is left open where the match is weak. Size is omitted from some rows. Given values are once, few, many or a class for expanded clones.

>13|-|TRBV5-1|-|TRBJ2-3
TGCGCCAGCAACTTGGACGGTTTGGATACGCAGTATTTT
CASNLDGLDTQYF
>15|-|TRBV20-1|-|TRBJ2-7
TGCAGTGCTAGGGATAGCGAGAGGTACTCCTACGAGCAGTACTTC
CSARDSERYSYEQYF
>15|TRBD1|TRBV2|-|TRBJ2-5
TGTGCCAGCAGTGAAGGGGACAGGGGGCAAGAGACCCAGTACTTC
CASSEGDRGQETQYF
>15|-|TRBV6-5|-|TRBJ2-7
TGTGCCAGCAGTTACGCGTCTGGCCCTTTGGACGAGCAGTACTTC
CASSYASGPLDEQYF
>15|TRBD2|TRBV5-6|-|TRBJ2-3
TGTGCCAGCAGCTTTAGCGGGGGGGCCACAGATACGCAGTATTTT
CASSFSGGATDTQYF
>18|TRBD1|TRBV5-1|-|TRBJ2-6
TGCGCCAGCAGCGAGGGGACAGGGGGCCACTCTGGGGCCAACGTCCTGACTTTC
CASSEGTGGHSGANVLTF
>15|TRBD1|TRBV20-1|-|TRBJ2-7
TGCAGTGCAAACCAGGGGGCGGGGAGCTCCTACGAGCAGTACTTC
CSANQGAGSSYEQYF
>11|TRBD1|TRBV20-1|-|TRBJ2-7
TGCAGTGCAGAAGGACAGGACGAGCAGTACTTC
CSAEGQDEQYF
>15|-|TRBV4-3|-|TRBJ1-2
TGCGCCAGCAGCCAAGATCCCAGGAGGGAAGGTGGCTACACCTTC
CASSQDPRREGGYTF
>17|TRBD1|TRBV4-1|-|TRBJ2-5
TGCGCCAGCAGCCAAGAAAACCCAGGGGGCCTCCAAGAGACCCAGTACTTC
CASSQENPGGLQETQYF
>13|-|TRBV10-3|few|TRBJ1-1
TGTGCCATCACCACGGACCAGAACACTGAAGCTTTCTTT
CAITTDQNTEAFF
>17|-|TRBV28|-|TRBJ2-3
TGTGCCAGCAGCGCGCCGCAGGGAAGCGGAAAGACAGATACGCAGTATTTT
CASSAPQGSGKTDTQYF
>15|TRBD2|TRBV27|many|TRBJ2-7
TGTGCCAGCAGTCGACTAGCGGGAGCTTCCGGCGAGCAGTACTTC
CASSRLAGASGEQYF
>11|-|TRBV6-2/TRBV6-3|-|TRBJ2-5
TGTGCCAGCAGTCATCGAGAGACCCAGTACTTC
CASSHRETQYF
>14|-|TRBV20-1|few|TRBJ1-5
TGCAGTGCTAGAGATGGGGGGGGAGAGGGGCCCCAGCATTTT
CSARDGGGEGPQHF
>16|-|TRBV18|-|TRBJ2-3
TGTGCCGGCTCATTTTCAGACAGGACTAGCACAGATACGCAGTATTTT
CAGSFSDRTSTDTQYF
>14|TRBD2|TRBV27|-|TRBJ2-7
TGTGCCAGCAGAGAGACTAGCGGGACCGGCGAGCAGTACTTC
CASRETSGTGEQYF
>13|-|TRBV5-1|few|TRBJ2-3
TGCGCCAGCGATGCGACGGGAGCAGATACGCAGTATTTT
CASDATGADTQYF
>17|TRBD2|TRBV5-1|many|TRBJ2-3
TGCGCCAGCAGCTTGGGTTCCGCGGGAGACCCCCCAGATACGCAGTATTTT
CASSLGSAGDPPDTQYF
>13|-|TRBV9|-|TRBJ2-1
TGTGCCAGCAGCTACGCGCGGAGGAATGAGCAGTTCTTC
CASSYARRNEQFF
>16|-|TRBV12-3/TRBV12-4|-|TRBJ2-2
TGTGCCAGCAGTCTACTAAGCGGGACAGGCACCGGGGAGCTGTTTTTT
CASSLLSGTGTGELFF
>15|-|TRBV3-1|once|TRBJ2-2
TGTGCCAGCAGCCAAGATCCGGCGGACACCGGGGAGCTGTTTTTT
CASSQDPADTGELFF
>14|-|TRBV10-3|-|TRBJ2-3
TGTGCCACAACAATACTAGCAAACACAGATACGCAGTATTTT
CATTILANTDTQYF
>16|TRBD2|TRBV6-6|once|TRBJ2-7
TGTGCCAGCAGTTCGGGACTAGCGGGAGGAACGTACGAGCAGTACTTC
CASSSGLAGGTYEQYF
>15|TRBD1|TRBV7-2|-|TRBJ1-1
TGTGCCAGCAGCATCACGACAGGGGGCTTTACTGAAGCTTTCTTT
CASSITTGGFTEAFF
>11|-|TRBV29-1|-|TRBJ2-3
TGCAGCGTTCATTGGGGAGTTACGCAGTATTTT
CSVHWGVTQYF
>15|TRBD2|TRBV20-1|-|TRBJ2-1
TGCAGTGCTAGAGGCCCTAGCGGGATCGGCAATGAGCAGTTCTTC
CSARGPSGIGNEQFF
>15|-|TRBV7-9|-|TRBJ2-1
TGTGCCAGCAGCTGGGGGACTCAAAGCTACAATGAGCAGTTCTTC
CASSWGTQSYNEQFF
>16|TRBD2|TRBV28|-|TRBJ2-1
TGTGCCAGCAGTTCCTTTGGGCGGGAGGCGTACAATGAGCAGTTCTTC
CASSSFGREAYNEQFF
>13|-|TRBV24-1|-|TRBJ1-5
TGTGCCACCAGTGAAGGGGGCAATCAGCCCCAGCATTTT
CATSEGGNQPQHF
>13|-|TRBV27|-|TRBJ2-1
TGTACCAGCAGTTTATCGGTTCAAGGTGAGCAGTTCTTC
CTSSLSVQGEQFF
>13|TRBD2|TRBV7-9|-|TRBJ2-7
TGTGCGGGCGGGCGGGAGGGCTCCTACGAGCAGTACTTC
CAGGREGSYEQYF
>12|-|TRBV30|-|TRBJ2-7
TGTGCCTCACGGACTACCTACTACGAGCAGTACTTC
CASRTTYYEQYF
>14|TRBD1|TRBV29-1|few|TRBJ1-2
TGCAGCGTTGGTCCTGGGACAGTTAACTATGGCTACACCTTC
CSVGPGTVNYGYTF
>14|-|TRBV27|once|TRBJ2-7
TGTGCCAGCAGGGACCTGGATAGATCCTACGAGCAGTACTTC
CASRDLDRSYEQYF
>17|TRBD1|TRBV6-6|-|TRBJ1-2
TGTGCCAGCAGTTACTCGATCGGGCAGGGGGCGTCTTATGGCTACACCTTC
CASSYSIGQGASYGYTF
>16|-|TRBV24-1|-|TRBJ2-7
TGTGCCACCAGTGATACAGGGAGGTTAACCTACAATGAGCAGTACTTC
CATSDTGRLTYNEQYF
>15|-|TRBV7-9|few|TRBJ2-5
TGTGCCAGCAGCTTAGATAGGCAGTACCAAGAGACCCAGTACTTC
CASSLDRQYQETQYF
>16|TRBD1|TRBV10-3|-|TRBJ2-3
TGTGCCATCAGTGAGTCTCAGGGGGTAGGGGATCAGCCCCAGTATTTT
CAISESQGVGDQPQYF
>13|TRBD1|TRBV20-1|few|TRBJ2-3
TGCACCGCGAGGGACAGTTTAATAGATACGCAGTATTTT
CTARDSLIDTQYF